This T cell receptor beta chain came from a study of blood T cell repertoires in COVID-19. Study summary: Material from acute and convalescent COVID-19 was sourced from the United States, Italy and Spain. T cells, B-cell-depleted T cells, or PBMCs supplied cDNA or gDNA.

The CDR3 contains 14 residues. Germline CDR1 and CDR2: MGHDK and SYGVNS. The germline V and J ends were trimmed by 6 bases and 2 bases, with 13 bases remaining between them. Under the authors' procedure: Nucleated cell number was recorded as an estimate derived from reference gene primer amplification. Data came from immunoSEQ multiplex PCR; TCRdb stores just in-frame clones and leaves some out. V, J and clone size derive from that table, while D and trimming were established from the DNA sequence. The sample holds 150,000 or so clones; over 70% are singletons and the top ten take approximately 45%. Source material: peripheral blood. This clonotype originated in a human donor in a cohort sampled during active COVID-19. The chain uses TRBV25-1 and TRBJ1-2, with D possibly matching TRBD1 (6 bases). In DNA form, the CDR3 reads TGTGCCAGCAGCCCGACAGGATTCAACTATGGCTACACCTTC. Translation: CASSPTGFNYGYTF.